One sample yielded the 8 T cell receptor beta chains listed below, sequenced in a study of T cell responses to AZD1222 COVID-19 vaccine. TCRdb's copy holds only in-frame clones and misses some; the assay was immunoSEQ multiplex PCR. The data contain roughly 150,000 clones, around 93% of them seen just once; the ten biggest clones take up roughly 2.3%. The material was peripheral blood, obtained on day 0 of AZD1222 vaccination. The receptors here all came from an adult in good health.

This chain connects TRBV12-3 or TRBV12-4 to TRBJ1-2; D gene ambiguous. The V gene lost 2 bases and the J gene lost 9 bases, with 10 bases spanning the gap. This CDR3 has 12 residues. The CDR3 nucleotides read TGTGCCAGCAGTTTAATAAGTGCTCGCTACACCTTC. Its translation is CASSLISARYTF.

V usage is TRBV2 and J usage is TRBJ2-7, with 8 bases matching TRBD2. Trimming removed 6 bases from V and 0 bases from J; junction bases left unmatched: 1. CDR1 is SNHLY and CDR2 is FYNNEI in the germline V gene. The CDR3 has 13 amino acids. This CDR3 reads CASRGLDSYEQYF. CDR3 nucleotides: TGTGCCAGCAGGGGACTAGACTCCTACGAGCAGTACTTC.

J is TRBJ2-7 and V is TRBV6-5; no reliable D call. V lost 8 bases and J 0 bases, leaving 11 bases between the germline ends. The CDR3 is 13 amino acids. The germline V gene has CDR1 MNHEY and CDR2 SVGAGI. The CDR3 loop is CASQWANSYEQYF. Written as DNA, the CDR3 is TGTGCCAGCCAGTGGGCGAACTCCTACGAGCAGTACTTC.

V is TRBV5-5 and J is TRBJ1-5; TRBD1 matches 11 bases. Germline CDR1 SGHKS, CDR2 YYEKEE (reference sequence). The V and J ends lost 4 bases and 5 bases, in that order; junction bases with no gene match: 5. This CDR3 has 15 amino acids. CDR3 amino acids: CASSRGQGGYQPQHF. CDR3 DNA sequence: TGTGCCAGCAGCCGGGGACAGGGGGGGTATCAGCCCCAGCATTTT.

The V call is TRBV7-2, the J call TRBJ2-2; tentative D call: TRBD2 (5 bases). V dropped 0 bases and J dropped 0 bases, with 11 bases sitting between them. The CDR3 has 17 residues. Germline CDR1 reads SGHTA; CDR2 reads FQGNSA. CDR3 nucleotide sequence: TGTGCCAGCAGCTTAGCGGCGGCGGGTGCGAACACCGGGGAGCTGTTTTTT. This translates into CASSLAAAGANTGELFF.

The J gene is TRBJ1-1, the V gene TRBV27, with D maybe TRBD1 (5 bases). Between the trimmed V and J ends, which lost 8 bases and 4 bases, there was a span of 11 bases. The CDR3 extends over 12 amino acids. Germline lookup yields CDR1 MNHEY and CDR2 SMNVEV (reference sequence). The chain's CDR3 is CASSGLGTEAFF. In nucleotides, the CDR3 is TGTGCCAGCTCAGGGCTTGGCACTGAAGCTTTCTTT.

This chain joins TRBV7-2 and TRBJ2-2; D is perhaps TRBD2 (5 bases). The CDR3 covers 16 residues. Germline V CDR1 and CDR2: SGHTA, FQGNSA. V dropped 1 base and J dropped 0 bases, with 9 bases sitting between them. Here the CDR3 reads CASSLVSGANTGELFF. DNA for the CDR3: TGTGCCAGCAGCTTAGTCAGCGGCGCGAACACCGGGGAGCTGTTTTTT.

The chain uses TRBV5-1 and TRBJ2-1; 8 bases are shared with TRBD1. Looked up from germline, CDR1 is SGHRS and CDR2 is YFSETQ. Unmatched junction bases numbered 6, after V lost 4 bases and J lost 6 bases. CDR3 length equals 14 residues. The chain's CDR3 is CASSAGQGSNEQFF. Here the CDR3 DNA reads TGCGCCAGCAGCGCCGGACAGGGAAGCAATGAGCAGTTCTTC.